This T cell receptor (beta chain) was found in a study of blood T cell repertoires in COVID-19. The authors' processing: The assay estimated nucleated cells by amplifying reference gene primers. Assay: immunoSEQ multiplex PCR; the TCRdb copy retains only in-frame clones and omits some. V, J and clone size derive from that table, while D and trimming were established from the DNA sequence. This table has about 270,000 clones, more than 85% appearing once. Germline V gene data show CDR1 as MNHEY and CDR2 as SVGAGI. The CDR3 has 15 amino acids. Deletions cut 6 bases from V and 4 bases from J, with 17 bases between. Cohorts were assigned according to the clinical history that participants reported.

The gene calls are TRBV6-5 and TRBJ2-3; D possibly corresponds to TRBD2 (5 bases). The receptor was isolated from a man between 35 and 55 years old who had been exposed to COVID-19. Sequenced sample: PBMCs or T cells enriched from blood (not recorded which). CDR3 sequence (DNA): TGTGCCAGCAGGATGGGTACTAGAAGGTCAGATACGCAGTATTTT. Amino acid sequence: CASRMGTRRSDTQYF.